These 24 T cell receptor beta chains originate from one sample sequenced in a study of blood T cells in healthy people across ages. A sample-barcoded 5' primer and a J-beta primer mix were used in a second PCR of roughly 6 to 11 cycles. TCRdb re-called the 5' RACE reads through MiXCR, storing one row per CDR3 protein. The sample records about 680,000 distinct CDR3 sequences, around 45% being singletons. The sample comprised blood. The receptors derive from a woman aged 55-75 years in good health.

The chain couples TRBV2 to TRBJ2-1; 10 nucleotides align to TRBD2. The CDR3 runs to 14 residues. Germline lookup yields CDR1 SNHLY and CDR2 FYNNEI. Losses at the gene ends were 7 bases for V and 12 bases for J; bases not matched to a gene: 12. The CDR3: CASKNLAGDVRQFF. The CDR3 DNA reads TGTGCCAGCAAAAACCTAGCGGGAGACGTTCGGCAGTTCTTC.

The chain recombines TRBV5-4 with TRBJ2-7, with D maybe TRBD2 (6 bases). The CDR3 runs 14 residues. Germline CDR1 is SGHNT and CDR2 is YYREEE (reference sequence). Trimming cost V 2 bases and J 6 bases, with 15 bases left between them. CDR3 protein: CASSFIRENSEQYF. The CDR3 DNA reads as TGTGCCAGCAGCTTTATCCGGGAGAATAGCGAGCAGTACTTC.

This clonotype was picked up a small number of times. The chain recombines TRBV5-1 with TRBJ2-5, with a weak D call TRBD1 (5 bases). Between the trimmed V and J ends, which lost 0 bases and 2 bases, there was a span of 11 bases. The CDR3 is 15 amino acids. From germline, CDR1 is SGHRS and CDR2 YFSETQ. CDR3 residues: CASSLAGDSQETQYF. The CDR3 DNA follows: TGCGCCAGCAGCTTGGCCGGAGACAGTCAAGAGACCCAGTACTTC.

V gene TRBV27 combines with J gene TRBJ2-3, with TRBD1 as a possible D gene (6 bases). The CDR3 is made up of 19 amino acids. The germline V and J ends were trimmed by 6 bases and 2 bases, with 27 bases remaining between them. Germline loops: CDR1 MNHEY, CDR2 SMNVEV (reference sequence). CDR3 coding DNA: TGTGCCAGCAGACGGGGAAGACAGGTCGTTCCCCGACCCACAGATACGCAGTATTTT. It is translated as CASRRGRQVVPRPTDTQYF.

The V call is TRBV20-1, the J call TRBJ2-5; the D is unclear. Germline CDR1 is DFQATT and CDR2 is SNEGSKA (reference sequence). Trimming cost V 2 bases and J 5 bases, with 9 bases left between them. This CDR3 has 12 residues. The chain's CDR3 is CSARPQVETQYF. The CDR3 DNA reads as TGCAGTGCTAGACCACAAGTTGAGACCCAGTACTTC.

The DNA for the CDR3 is TGTGCCAGCAGCTTACGGCCCGGAGGGGAGCAGTACTTC. Translation: CASSLRPGGEQYF. The chain carries TRBV5-6 and TRBJ2-1, with a weak D call TRBD2 (6 bases). The DNA end is a closer match to TRBJ2-7, so the J assignment may be wrong. CDR1 SGHDT and CDR2 YYEEEE come from the germline V gene. The CDR3 spans 13 residues.

This sequence joins TRBV12-3 or TRBV12-4 and TRBJ2-3, with 10 bases fitting TRBD2. The CDR3 contains 15 residues. After removal of 6 bases from V and 5 bases from J, the junction contained 8 bases not matched to a gene. The DNA for the CDR3 is TGTGCCAGCAGCCTAGCGGGGGCCGGAGGAGATACGCAGTATTTT. This sequence encodes CASSLAGAGGDTQYF.

The V and J genes are TRBV2 and TRBJ2-3; D uncertain. This CDR3 spans 15 amino acids. Looked up from germline, CDR1 is SNHLY and CDR2 is FYNNEI. V was trimmed by 2 bases and J by 4 bases, leaving 13 bases between them. The chain's CDR3 is CASSEKGPAPDTQYF. The CDR3, as DNA: TGTGCCAGCAGTGAAAAGGGCCCCGCACCAGATACGCAGTATTTT.

The chain employs TRBV7-2 and TRBJ2-7, with D maybe TRBD1 (5 bases). Trimming shortened V by 1 base and J by 6 bases, and 10 bases separated the two germline ends. CDR1 is SGHTA, CDR2 FQGNSA, per germline. CDR3 length: 13 amino acids. CDR3 bases: TGTGCCAGCAGCTTAGGACAGTATTTCGAGCAGTACTTC. Protein: CASSLGQYFEQYF.

This chain connects TRBV7-3 to TRBJ2-2, with 11 nucleotides matching TRBD2. This CDR3 is built from 15 residues. V was pared by 5 bases and J by 6 bases, with 5 bases of the junction left unmatched. Looked up from germline, CDR1 is SGHTA and CDR2 is FQGTGA. The DNA for the CDR3 is TGTGCCAGCAGCCCACTAGCGGGGGAATCCGGGGAGCTGTTTTTT. This encodes CASSPLAGESGELFF.

This clonotype was seen only a few times. J is TRBJ1-2 and V is TRBV4-1; tentatively, D is TRBD1 (5 bases). The V gene's germline CDR1 is MGHRA and CDR2 YSYEKL. The CDR3 spans 16 residues. V was pared by 2 bases and J by 0 bases, with 13 bases between. The CDR3 DNA sequence: TGCGCCAGCAGCCAAATTGCGCAGGGCCCTAACTATGGCTACACCTTC. Encoded protein: CASSQIAQGPNYGYTF.

As for this clonotype: This may stem from a read error, because a much larger clone lies one nucleotide away. This rearrangement joins TRBV4-3 to TRBJ2-3; D gene unclear. Per germline, CDR1 LGHNA and CDR2 YSLEER. The CDR3 is 14 residues long. CDR3: CAGSQASRADTQYF. CDR3 DNA: TGCGCCGGCAGCCAAGCTTCCCGGGCAGATACGCAGTATTTT.

This clonotype was observed a single time. The V and J genes are TRBV28 and TRBJ2-4; 7 nucleotides agree with TRBD1. V lost 8 bases to trimming and J lost 1 base; unmatched junction nucleotides: 8. The CDR3 length is 15 residues. From germline, CDR1 is MDHEN and CDR2 SYDVKM. Written as DNA, the CDR3 is TGTGCCAGCGTAGACAGGGAGTTGGCCAAAAACATTCAGTACTTC. Translating it yields CASVDRELAKNIQYF.

This clonotype was picked up a small number of times. The chain carries TRBV7-8 and TRBJ2-3, with 7 positions matching TRBD2. The V and J ends lost 1 base and 4 bases, in that order; junction bases with no gene match: 17. The CDR3 is 19 residues long. Germline V gene data show CDR1 as SGHVS and CDR2 as FQNEAQ. This chain's CDR3 is CASSLVGGGGGRRPDTQYF. In DNA, the CDR3 is TGTGCCAGCAGCTTAGTGGGTGGGGGTGGCGGGAGACGACCAGATACGCAGTATTTT.

The chain links TRBV4-2 to TRBJ2-5, with TRBD1 matching 7 bases. Germline V gene lookup returns CDR1 LGHNA and CDR2 YNFKEQ. Losses at the gene ends were 2 bases for V and 1 base for J; bases not matched to a gene: 10. The CDR3 is made up of 17 amino acids. The CDR3: CASSQPEGDSIQETQYF. CDR3 nucleotide sequence: TGTGCCAGCAGCCAACCCGAGGGGGACAGTATCCAAGAGACCCAGTACTTC.

The CDR3 region has the DNA TGCAGTGCTAGCCAGAGGAACACCGGGGAGCTGTTTTTT. It is translated as CSASQRNTGELFF. The chain is built from TRBV20-1 and TRBJ2-2; the D is unclear. Germline V lookup: CDR1 DFQATT, CDR2 SNEGSKA (reference sequence). This CDR3 is built from 13 residues. The V end lost 3 bases, the J end lost 1 base, and 6 bases lay between the germline ends.

The V and J genes are TRBV7-9 and TRBJ2-5; D is ambiguous. The V end lost 1 base, the J end lost 2 bases, and 11 bases lay between the germline ends. The germline V gene has CDR1 SEHNR and CDR2 FQNEAQ (reference sequence). CDR3 length: 15 amino acids. CDR3 sequence reads: CASSLGNAEQETQYF. The CDR3 DNA sequence: TGTGCCAGCAGCTTAGGGAACGCGGAACAAGAGACCCAGTACTTC.

The V gene is TRBV20-1, the J gene TRBJ1-1, with D possibly matching TRBD1 (6 bases). V lost 3 bases to trimming and J lost 0 bases, with 14 bases between them. The CDR3 totals 15 residues. Germline-derived CDR1 and CDR2 are DFQATT and SNEGSKA (reference sequence). CDR3 protein: CSASKHGQMNTEAFF. CDR3 bases: TGCAGTGCTAGTAAACATGGACAGATGAACACTGAAGCTTTCTTT.

Details on this clonotype: An end of the junction differs from the germline gene, which may be a read error. V usage is TRBV11-2 and J usage is TRBJ2-2, with 11 bases matching TRBD2. CDR3 length: 19 residues. Germline V gives CDR1 SGHAT, CDR2 FQNNGV. The CDR3 nucleotides read TGTGCCAGCAGCCCGCGGCTAGCGGGAGGAGCTAAGAACACCGGGGAGCTGTTCTTT. This codes for CASSPRLAGGAKNTGELFF.

The chain joins TRBV10-3 to TRBJ2-7; the D gene is possibly TRBD2 (6 bases). The DNA end is more similar to TRBJ2-5, so the J call may be wrong. CDR1 and CDR2 (germline): ENHRY, SYGVKD. The CDR3 runs to 15 residues. This CDR3 is CAIRSTSLGQETQYF. CDR3 bases: TGTGCCATCAGGTCTACTAGCCTCGGGCAAGAGACCCAGTACTTC.

The genes are TRBV5-1 and TRBJ2-7, with TRBD1 matching 11 bases. Per the germline V gene, CDR1 is SGHRS and CDR2 is YFSETQ. The CDR3 sequence is 15 residues long. After removal of 0 bases from V and 4 bases from J, the junction contained 3 bases not matched to a gene. Here the CDR3 DNA reads TGCGCCAGCAGCTTGGTGGGACAGGGGGTATACGAGCAGTACTTC. Amino acid sequence: CASSLVGQGVYEQYF. Full variable domain (missing parts from reference TRBV5-1 and TRBJ2-7): KAGVTQTPRYLIKTRGQQVTLSCSPISGHRSVSWYQQTPGQGLQFLFEYFSETQRNKGNFPGRFSGRQFSNSRSEMNVSTLELGDSALYLCASSLVGQGVYEQYFGPGTRLTVT.

The chain combines TRBV4-3 with TRBJ1-5; D gene uncertain. Trimming stripped 4 bases from V and 0 bases from J, with 10 bases between. Germline CDR1 and CDR2: LGHNA and YSLEER. This CDR3 spans 15 amino acids. DNA of the CDR3: TGCGCCAGCAGCCCCTCCTGGGGTAGCAATCAGCCCCAGCATTTT. Translated, it gives CASSPSWGSNQPQHF.

As for this clonotype: Mismatch with germline at one junction end may stem from a read error. The V gene is TRBV7-2, the J gene TRBJ2-3; a weak D match, TRBD2 (5 bases). Per the germline V gene, CDR1 is SGHTA and CDR2 is FQGNSA. The CDR3 contains 18 residues. CDR3 amino acids: CASSFAPTGMELPDTRYF. For the CDR3, the DNA is TGTGCCAGCAGCTTTGCTCCTACCGGGATGGAGCTTCCGGATACGCGGTATTTT.

The V and J genes are TRBV9 and TRBJ2-1, with 8 bases aligning to TRBD2. There are 15 residues in the CDR3. V dropped 3 bases and J dropped 4; count of bases not matched to a gene: 6. Germline values: CDR1 SGDLS, CDR2 YYNGEE. This chain's CDR3 is CASSGDAGGYNEQFF. CDR3 in DNA: TGTGCCAGCAGCGGCGACGCGGGGGGTTACAATGAGCAGTTCTTC.